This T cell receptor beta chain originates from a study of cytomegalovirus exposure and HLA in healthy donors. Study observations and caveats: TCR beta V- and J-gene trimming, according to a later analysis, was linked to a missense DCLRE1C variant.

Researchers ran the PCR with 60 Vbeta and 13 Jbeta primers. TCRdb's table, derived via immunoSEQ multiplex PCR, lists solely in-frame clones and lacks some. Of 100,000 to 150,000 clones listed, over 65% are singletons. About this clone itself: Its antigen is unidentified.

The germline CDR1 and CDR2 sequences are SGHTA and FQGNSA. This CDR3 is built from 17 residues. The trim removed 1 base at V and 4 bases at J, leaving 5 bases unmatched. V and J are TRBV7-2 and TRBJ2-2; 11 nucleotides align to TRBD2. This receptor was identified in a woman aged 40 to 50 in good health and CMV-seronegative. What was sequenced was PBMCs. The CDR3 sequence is CASSLGRLAGTTGELFF. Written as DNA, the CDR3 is TGTGCCAGCAGCTTAGGCAGACTAGCGGGAACCACCGGGGAGCTGTTTTTT.